The clone carrying this T cell receptor (beta chain) was counted once. This specimen belongs to a study of cytotoxic CD8 clonotypes in ibrutinib-treated CLL. The wider study: Recorded responses included about 25 partial and 2 complete; following median about 68 months, approximately 15 stayed remitted and about twelve progressed.

This CDR3 has 13 amino acids. Germline CDR1 reads SNHLY; CDR2 reads FYNNEI. Trimming cost V 3 bases and J 3 bases, with 9 bases left between them. Produced via immunoSEQ multiplex PCR; TCRdb's table is partial and in-frame only. The table lists roughly 180,000 clones, 72% of them singletons. For TCR beta libraries, roughly 2 micrograms of genomic DNA were obtained from cryopreserved PBMCs. The chain joins TRBV2 to TRBJ2-7; D call uncertain. The receptor was isolated from a human donor with chronic lymphocytic leukemia. The sequences come from PBMCs, collected after 24 months of ibrutinib treatment. The CDR3 DNA reads TGTGCCAGCAGTGATGGTCAGGACTACGAGCAGTACTTC. It encodes CASSDGQDYEQYF. Supplemented by reference TRBV2 and TRBJ2-7, the full variable domain reads EPEVTQTPSHQVTQMGQEVILRCVPISNHLYFYWYRQILGQKVEFLVSFYNNEISEKSEIFDDQFSVERPDGSNFTLKIRSTKLEDSAMYFCASSDGQDYEQYFGPGTRLTVT.